This T cell receptor (beta chain) came from a study of shared clonotypes between healthy human individuals. Study findings and constraints: Estimated richness values were generally larger in naive subsets than in memory subsets. When compared with the clonotypes that were shared by all four sorted-subset donors, the non-shared clonotypes turned out to have lower generation probabilities.

Trimming removed 2 bases from V and 2 bases from J; junction bases left unmatched: 6. The length of the CDR3 is 18 residues. Germline-derived CDR1 and CDR2 are MNHNS and SASEGT. Data came from immunoSEQ multiplex PCR; TCRdb stores just in-frame clones and leaves some out. The data hold some 1.5 million clones, with approximately 96% observed a single time. A word on this clone: Its antigen remains unknown.

This TCR was sampled from a man aged 25 to 40 in good health. V and J are TRBV6-1 and TRBJ2-6; 10 positions agree with TRBD1. Source material: naive CD4+ T cells sorted from blood. Subset defined: CD45RA+ positively selected. CDR3 sequence (DNA): TGTGCCAGCAGTGAAATCGGGACAGGGGTGGCTGGGGCCAACGTCCTGACTTTC. It codes for CASSEIGTGVAGANVLTF.